These 25 T cell receptor beta chains were all obtained from the same sample, sequenced in a study of T cell changes during pregnancy in multiple sclerosis. Using immunoSEQ multiplex PCR, the repertoire was profiled, and TCRdb retains in-frame clones only, with some absent. Of approximately 98,000 clones in the sample, just over 90% were seen once. Specimen: peripheral blood, collected after pregnancy. Receptors were obtained from a female donor in good health, enrolled as a control in a pregnancy study.

This chain joins TRBV11-1 and TRBJ2-1; a weak D match, TRBD2 (6 bases). CDR3 size: 13 residues. CDR1 and CDR2 from the germline V gene are SGHAT and FQDESV (reference sequence). V was trimmed by 8 bases and J by 13 bases, leaving 21 bases between them. The CDR3 coding sequence is TGTGCCAGCTTGGCTCGCGGGGATTCTTATCAGTTCTTC. It codes for CASLARGDSYQFF. The full variable domain, completed using reference TRBV11-1 and TRBJ2-1, is EAEVAQSPRYKITEKSQAVAFWCDPISGHATLYWYRQILGQGPELLVQFQDESVVDDSQLPKDRFSAERLKGVDSTLKIQPAELGDSAMYLCASLARGDSYQFFGPGTRLTVL.

This clone was seen only once. The chain combines TRBV18 with TRBJ2-7; 9 bases fit TRBD2. The CDR3 consists of 16 residues. Germline CDR1 is KGHSH and CDR2 is LQKENI. V lost 1 base, J lost 3 bases, and 7 bases stayed unmatched. CDR3 bases: TGTGCCAGCTCACCACTAGGCGGGAGGGCCGTCTACGAGCAGTACTTC. Translation: CASSPLGGRAVYEQYF.

The gene calls are TRBV25-1 and TRBJ1-4; no clear D. Per germline, CDR1 MGHDK and CDR2 SYGVNS. This CDR3 has 15 residues. V gave up 8 bases and J gave up 0 bases, with 13 bases separating them. The CDR3 DNA follows: TGTGCCAGCGAGGGTAGGGCAACAACTAATGAAAAACTGTTTTTT. Protein product: CASEGRATTNEKLFF.

The chain has TRBV27 and TRBJ2-1, with 8 nucleotides matching TRBD2. With 4 bases clipped from V and 4 bases from J, the junction kept 3 bases outside the gene matches. This CDR3 contains 14 residues. Germline V gene lookup returns CDR1 MNHEY and CDR2 SMNVEV (reference sequence). As DNA, the CDR3 is TGTGCCAGCAGTTCTAGCGGGCTATACAATGAGCAGTTCTTC. Its translation is CASSSSGLYNEQFF.

This clone was observed once. The chain joins TRBV6-1 to TRBJ1-3, with TRBD1 identical over 7 bases. This CDR3 contains 14 residues. J was trimmed by 2 bases and V by 3 bases; bases with no gene match: 1. Germline loops: CDR1 MNHNS, CDR2 SASEGT. CDR3 sequence reads: CASSETGTGNTIYF. The CDR3 nucleotides are TGTGCCAGCAGTGAGACAGGGACTGGAAACACCATATATTTT.

The V call is TRBV6-1, the J call TRBJ2-4; 8 bases fit TRBD2. CDR3 length: 17 residues. Germline CDR1 and CDR2: MNHNS and SASEGT. The trim removed 0 bases at V and 0 bases at J, leaving 4 bases unmatched. The DNA of the CDR3 is TGTGCCAGCAGTGAAGCCGGACTAGCATCAGCCAAAAACATTCAGTACTTC. Its protein product is CASSEAGLASAKNIQYF.

The genes are TRBV4-2 and TRBJ2-7; unclear D gene. The CDR3 is made up of 15 amino acids. The ends were cut back, 0 bases at V and 0 bases at J, with 9 bases in the middle. Germline assignment: CDR1 LGHNA and CDR2 YNFKEQ. The CDR3 protein is CASSQEGLVSYEQYF. For the CDR3, the DNA is TGTGCCAGCAGCCAAGAGGGCTTAGTCTCCTACGAGCAGTACTTC.

J is TRBJ2-3 and V is TRBV4-1; 9 bases map to TRBD1. Germline CDR1 reads MGHRA; CDR2 reads YSYEKL. Trimming at V came to 4 bases and at J to 3 bases, leaving 11 bases not matched to a gene. The CDR3 has 17 amino acids. The CDR3 spells CASSPLGTGGATDTQYF. The CDR3 DNA reads as TGCGCCAGCAGCCCCCTTGGAACAGGGGGCGCAACAGATACGCAGTATTTT.

This chain connects TRBV5-6 to TRBJ1-4; 7 nucleotides align to TRBD1. The CDR3 is made up of 15 amino acids. After removal of 4 bases from V and 5 bases from J, the junction contained 8 bases not matched to a gene. The germline V gene has CDR1 SGHDT and CDR2 YYEEEE. This chain's CDR3 is CASSPRGQWNEKLFF. The DNA of the CDR3 is TGTGCCAGCAGCCCCCGGGGACAGTGGAATGAAAAACTGTTTTTT.

The genes are TRBV29-1 and TRBJ1-4; 8 nucleotides match TRBD1. This CDR3 is built from 13 residues. The germline V gene has CDR1 SQVTM and CDR2 ANQGSEA. The V segment lost 4 bases and the J segment 6 bases; nucleotides outside the gene matches: 4. The CDR3 nucleotides are TGCAGCGTTGCAGGGGGCGATGATGAAAAACTGTTTTTT. This gives the protein CSVAGGDDEKLFF. Full variable domain (rest looked up from reference TRBV29-1 and TRBJ1-4): SAVISQKPSRDICQRGTSLTIQCQVDSQVTMMFWYRQQPGQSLTLIATANQGSEATYESGFVIDKFPISRPNLTFSTLTVSNMSPEDSSIYLCSVAGGDDEKLFFGSGTQLSVL.

This chain links TRBV5-8 with TRBJ1-1, with unresolved D. This CDR3 comprises 11 residues. Germline-derived CDR1 and CDR2 are SGHTS and YDEGEE. Between the trimmed V and J ends, which lost 0 bases and 9 bases, there was a span of 6 bases. The CDR3 protein is CASSLVIKAFF. The CDR3 DNA sequence: TGTGCCAGCAGCTTGGTCATCAAAGCTTTCTTT.

The chain recombines TRBV27 with TRBJ2-1; 11 positions match TRBD2. Germline CDR1 MNHEY, CDR2 SMNVEV (reference sequence). This CDR3 spans 14 amino acids. Unmatched junction bases numbered 7, after V lost 6 bases and J lost 9 bases. The CDR3, as DNA: TGTGCCAGCAGCGTACTAGCGGGGGAGGGTGAGCAGTTCTTC. As protein: CASSVLAGEGEQFF.

The V call is TRBV7-9, the J call TRBJ1-2; 9 positions agree with TRBD1. Germline V gene lookup returns CDR1 SEHNR and CDR2 FQNEAQ (reference sequence). J lost 6 bases, V lost 5 bases, and 10 bases had no gene match. The CDR3 spans 15 residues. The CDR3 bases are TGTGCCAGCAGCCTTAGGAGGGACAGGGTAGATGGCTACACCTTC. It specifies CASSLRRDRVDGYTF.

The genes are TRBV4-1 and TRBJ1-2, with no clear D. Trimming cost V 0 bases and J 5 bases, with 7 bases left between them. The CDR3 has 13 residues. The germline gives CDR1 MGHRA, CDR2 YSYEKL. The DNA of the CDR3 is TGCGCCAGCAGCCAAGAACCAGGTTATGGCTACACCTTC. It codes for CASSQEPGYGYTF.

The chain has TRBV27 and TRBJ2-3; 8 positions match TRBD2. This CDR3 spans 14 amino acids. The germline CDR1 and CDR2 sequences are MNHEY and SMNVEV (reference sequence). Losses at the gene ends were 6 bases for V and 4 bases for J; bases not matched to a gene: 6. The CDR3 DNA sequence: TGTGCCAGCAGCCTAGCGGGCTACTCAGATACGCAGTATTTT. Its protein is CASSLAGYSDTQYF.

The gene calls are TRBV19 and TRBJ1-1; TRBD1 matches at 9 bases. This CDR3 has 12 amino acids. The V gene's germline CDR1 is LNHDA and CDR2 SQIVND (reference sequence). After removal of 9 bases from V and 6 bases from J, the junction contained 5 bases not matched to a gene. In nucleotides, the CDR3 is TGTGCCAGCGGACAGGGGAATGCTGAAGCTTTCTTT. Amino acid sequence: CASGQGNAEAFF.

This chain connects TRBV19 to TRBJ1-1; 9 nucleotides agree with TRBD1. The germline V gene has CDR1 LNHDA and CDR2 SQIVND (reference sequence). V was pared by 6 bases and J by 0 bases, with 5 bases of the junction left unmatched. The CDR3 totals 15 residues. The CDR3 sequence is CASRGQGHMNTEAFF. The CDR3 DNA sequence: TGTGCCAGTAGGGGACAGGGCCATATGAACACTGAAGCTTTCTTT.

The chain uses TRBV9 and TRBJ1-4; tentatively, D is TRBD1 (6 bases). The CDR3 extends over 15 amino acids. The germline V gene encodes CDR1 SGDLS and CDR2 YYNGEE. The V end lost 3 bases, the J end lost 5 bases, and 14 bases lay between the germline ends. Here the CDR3 reads CASSGTDLLNEKLFF. In nucleotides, the CDR3 is TGTGCCAGCAGCGGGACAGACCTCCTAAATGAAAAACTGTTTTTT.

This sequence joins TRBV5-1 and TRBJ2-2; 7 bases align to TRBD1. The CDR3 is made up of 13 amino acids. The trim removed 3 bases at V and 4 bases at J, leaving 0 bases unmatched. CDR1 and CDR2 from the germline V gene are SGHRS and YFSETQ. CDR3 DNA sequence: TGCGCCAGCAGCTGGACAGGCACCGGGGAGCTGTTTTTT. As protein: CASSWTGTGELFF. Together with reference TRBV5-1 and TRBJ2-2, the CDR3 gives the full variable domain: KAGVTQTPRYLIKTRGQQVTLSCSPISGHRSVSWYQQTPGQGLQFLFEYFSETQRNKGNFPGRFSGRQFSNSRSEMNVSTLELGDSALYLCASSWTGTGELFFGEGSRLTVL.

The genes are TRBV5-1 and TRBJ2-1; D perhaps matches TRBD2 (6 bases). The germline gives CDR1 SGHRS, CDR2 YFSETQ. The CDR3 consists of 17 residues. V was cut by 0 bases and J by 6 bases, with 19 bases left in between. This chain's CDR3 is CASSLAGGREGINEQFF. The CDR3 DNA reads TGCGCCAGCAGCTTGGCCGGTGGGCGGGAAGGGATCAATGAGCAGTTCTTC.

The chain employs TRBV5-4 and TRBJ2-1; TRBD2 matches 13 bases. The CDR3 runs 16 residues. The V gene end was trimmed by 5 bases and the J gene end by 4 bases; junction bases not matched to a gene: 6. CDR1 SGHNT and CDR2 YYREEE come from the germline V gene (reference sequence). The CDR3 loop reads CASRTGTSGVYNEQFF. The CDR3 nucleotides are TGTGCCAGCAGAACCGGGACTAGCGGGGTTTACAATGAGCAGTTCTTC.

The rearrangement uses TRBV4-1 and TRBJ1-2; tentatively, D is TRBD1 (5 bases). The V gene's germline CDR1 is MGHRA and CDR2 YSYEKL. The V end was cut by 0 bases, the J end by 2 bases, with 7 bases between. The length of the CDR3 is 14 residues. DNA of the CDR3: TGCGCCAGCAGCCAAGATCGGGGGAACTATGGCTACACCTTC. This translates into CASSQDRGNYGYTF.

The chain employs TRBV7-9 and TRBJ2-2; 11 nucleotides match TRBD1. J gave up 6 bases and V 2 bases, and 8 bases lay outside the gene matches. The CDR3 length is 17 residues. CDR1 is SEHNR and CDR2 is FQNEAQ in the germline V gene (reference sequence). The CDR3 DNA reads as TGTGCCAGCAGCTTAACTCGGACAGGGGGCGCATCCGGGGAGCTGTTTTTT. Residues: CASSLTRTGGASGELFF.

This clone came up once. The V gene is TRBV20-1, the J gene TRBJ2-1; TRBD2 might be the D (5 bases). The CDR3 has 11 residues. Germline CDR1 and CDR2: DFQATT and SNEGSKA (reference sequence). V was trimmed by 3 bases and J by 7 bases, leaving 7 bases between them. The CDR3 sequence: CSARRENEQFF. For the CDR3, the DNA is TGCAGTGCTAGGAGGGAAAATGAGCAGTTCTTC.

The rearrangement links TRBV7-9 to TRBJ2-3; the match to TRBD1 covers 8 bases. This CDR3 comprises 15 residues. Germline V gene sequence: CDR1 SEHNR, CDR2 FQNEAQ (reference sequence). The junction had 9 bases not matched to a gene; V was cut back by 7 bases and J by 3 bases. CDR3 coding DNA: TGTGCCAGCATCCCGATGGACAGGGTAACAGATACGCAGTATTTT. It specifies CASIPMDRVTDTQYF.